A single sample is the source of the 26 T cell receptor beta chains below, sequenced in a study of shared clonotypes between healthy human individuals. TCRdb's copy holds only in-frame clones and misses some; the assay was immunoSEQ multiplex PCR. The sample holds a few million clones, 85% to 95% seen once. What was sequenced was naive CD4+ T cells from PBMCs. The sample's subset: CD45RA+ positively selected. These receptors were taken from a man in his late teens or twenties in good health. Some clones in this sample may be carry-over from other donors' samples.

This clone has more than one count but fewer than ten. The rearrangement joins TRBV7-8 to TRBJ1-5, with D perhaps matching TRBD1 (6 bases). Trimming removed 10 bases from V and 0 bases from J, with 7 bases in between. Germline values: CDR1 SGHVS, CDR2 FQNEAQ. The CDR3 sequence is 12 residues long. The CDR3 DNA is TGTGCCACAGGGGATAGCAATCAGCCCCAGCATTTT. Its translation is CATGDSNQPQHF.

The V and J genes are TRBV5-1 and TRBJ2-2; 13 bases fit TRBD2. Per germline, CDR1 SGHRS and CDR2 YFSETQ. V lost 1 base, J lost 2 bases, and 8 bases stayed unmatched. The CDR3 spans 19 residues. In DNA form, the CDR3 reads TGCGCCAGCAGCTTGTATCCGGGACTAGCGGGACACAACACCGGGGAGCTGTTTTTT. This sequence encodes CASSLYPGLAGHNTGELFF.

The chain links TRBV9 to TRBJ2-3; perhaps TRBD2 as D (6 bases). The germline V gene has CDR1 SGDLS and CDR2 YYNGEE. V was trimmed by 2 bases and J by 7 bases, leaving 20 bases between them. This CDR3 is 16 amino acids long. The CDR3 reads CASSVYVGGARNTQYF. In nucleotides, the CDR3 is TGTGCCAGCAGCGTGTATGTCGGGGGAGCTCGGAATACGCAGTATTTT.

This chain joins TRBV4-1 and TRBJ2-3, with no clear D. This CDR3 contains 17 residues. The germline V and J ends were trimmed by 0 bases and 0 bases, with 13 bases remaining between them. CDR1 MGHRA and CDR2 YSYEKL come from the germline V gene. The CDR3 DNA reads as TGCGCCAGCAGCCAAGATTTAGGACCAGATAGCACAGATACGCAGTATTTT. It yields the protein CASSQDLGPDSTDTQYF.

This chain joins TRBV18 and TRBJ2-5; D may be TRBD1 or TRBD2 (5 bases each). CDR1 is KGHSH and CDR2 is LQKENI in the germline V gene. The CDR3 extends over 15 amino acids. Between the trimmed V and J ends, which lost 1 base and 4 bases, there was a span of 13 bases. The CDR3 region has the DNA TGTGCCAGCTCACCACTCAAGACAGAGGGAGAGACCCAGTACTTC. Translation: CASSPLKTEGETQYF.

This sequence joins TRBV18 and TRBJ2-7; 11 bases fit TRBD1. CDR3 length equals 16 residues. The V gene's germline CDR1 is KGHSH and CDR2 LQKENI. With 1 base clipped from V and 3 bases from J, the junction kept 5 bases outside the gene matches. The CDR3 region is CASSPLRDRGVYEQYF. The CDR3 DNA reads as TGTGCCAGCTCACCACTTAGGGACAGGGGGGTCTACGAGCAGTACTTC. The whole variable domain, remainder taken from reference TRBV18 and TRBJ2-7, is NAGVMQNPRHLVRRRGQEARLRCSPMKGHSHVYWYRQLPEEGLKFMVYLQKENIIDESGMPKERFSAEFPKEGPSILRIQQVVRGDSAAYFCASSPLRDRGVYEQYFGPGTRLTVT.

This clone was recorded only once. The J gene is TRBJ2-5, the V gene TRBV30; a possible D gene is TRBD2 (5 bases). This CDR3 spans 13 amino acids. V dropped 1 base and J dropped 0 bases, with 6 bases sitting between them. Germline V CDR1 and CDR2: GTSNPN, SVGIG (reference sequence). CDR3: CAWSGGYQETQYF. The CDR3 coding sequence is TGTGCCTGGAGTGGCGGGTACCAAGAGACCCAGTACTTC. The full variable domain, with the rest looked up from reference TRBV30 and TRBJ2-5, is SQTIHQWPATLVQPVGSPLSLECTVEGTSNPNLYWYRQAAGRGLQLLFYSVGIGQISSEVPQNLSASRPQDRQFILSSKKLLLSDSGFYLCAWSGGYQETQYFGPGTRLLVL.

The chain combines TRBV6-5 with TRBJ2-1, with TRBD2 matching 9 bases. Germline values: CDR1 MNHEY, CDR2 SVGAGI. This CDR3 spans 16 amino acids. Trimming at V came to 4 bases and at J to 0 bases, leaving 4 bases not matched to a gene. The CDR3 sequence is CASSSLAGSSYNEQFF. Here the CDR3 DNA reads TGTGCCAGCAGTTCTCTAGCGGGAAGCTCCTACAATGAGCAGTTCTTC.

This chain joins TRBV10-3 and TRBJ2-1; no clear D gene. CDR3 length: 16 amino acids. Germline CDR1 reads ENHRY; CDR2 reads SYGVKD. V dropped 4 bases and J dropped 0 bases, with 13 bases sitting between them. CDR3 DNA: TGTGCCATCAGTGGTTGGCGGCAGAGCTCCTACAATGAGCAGTTCTTC. It translates to CAISGWRQSSYNEQFF.

V gene TRBV6-1 combines with J gene TRBJ1-2; no clear D gene. Germline-derived CDR1 and CDR2 are MNHNS and SASEGT. V was cut by 3 bases and J by 4 bases, with 24 bases left in between. This CDR3 comprises 18 residues. The CDR3 reads CASSDLLRGRTGPYGYTF. The CDR3 bases are TGTGCCAGCAGTGATCTCCTGCGAGGGAGGACCGGGCCCTATGGCTACACCTTC.

This chain uses TRBV5-4 with TRBJ1-5; D is possibly TRBD1 (6 bases). The ends were cut back, 0 bases at V and 7 bases at J, with 11 bases in the middle. The germline CDR1 and CDR2 sequences are SGHNT and YYREEE (reference sequence). The CDR3 loop spans 14 amino acids. The DNA for the CDR3 is TGTGCCAGCAGCTTGGCCGGGACACCACAGCCCCAGCATTTT. This encodes CASSLAGTPQPQHF.

CDR3 residues: CAISGQGAPATEAFF. CDR3 DNA: TGTGCCATCAGCGGACAGGGGGCGCCGGCCACTGAAGCTTTCTTT. The chain carries TRBV10-3 and TRBJ1-1; 11 bases fit TRBD1. V was pared by 6 bases and J by 4 bases, with 7 bases of the junction left unmatched. Germline V CDR1 and CDR2: ENHRY, SYGVKD. The CDR3 loop spans 15 amino acids.

This chain links TRBV2 with TRBJ2-7; 7 nucleotides line up with TRBD1. Germline assignment: CDR1 SNHLY and CDR2 FYNNEI. V trimming: 4 bases; J trimming: 3 bases; junction bases outside the gene matches: 6. The length of the CDR3 is 14 residues. The CDR3 loop is CASSVGQVFYEQYF. DNA for the CDR3: TGTGCCAGCAGTGTCGGACAGGTGTTCTACGAGCAGTACTTC. Complete variable domain (other parts from reference TRBV2 and TRBJ2-7): EPEVTQTPSHQVTQMGQEVILRCVPISNHLYFYWYRQILGQKVEFLVSFYNNEISEKSEIFDDQFSVERPDGSNFTLKIRSTKLEDSAMYFCASSVGQVFYEQYFGPGTRLTVT.

Comments on this clone: Additional DNA sequences in this sample encode the identical CDR3. The rearrangement links TRBV5-4 to TRBJ2-6; possibly TRBD1 for D (6 bases). Germline V lookup: CDR1 SGHNT, CDR2 YYREEE (reference sequence). There are 15 residues in the CDR3. V lost 2 bases and J lost 0, with 6 bases in between. The CDR3 is CASSLGGSGANVLTF. CDR3 coding DNA: TGTGCCAGCAGCTTAGGGGGCTCTGGGGCCAACGTCCTGACTTTC.

The chain uses TRBV28 and TRBJ1-1; maybe TRBD1 (6 bases). The V end was cut by 8 bases, the J end by 3 bases, with 13 bases between. This CDR3 is 13 amino acids long. The germline V gene has CDR1 MDHEN and CDR2 SYDVKM. The CDR3 nucleotides are TGTGCCAGCCAACAGGGTGGGCACACTGAAGCTTTCTTT. Translated: CASQQGGHTEAFF. The whole variable domain, filled in from reference TRBV28 and TRBJ1-1, reads DVKVTQSSRYLVKRTGEKVFLECVQDMDHENMFWYRQDPGLGLRLIYFSYDVKMKEKGDIPEGYSVSREKKERFSLILESASTNQTSMYLCASQQGGHTEAFFGQGTRLTVV.

The V call is TRBV28, the J call TRBJ1-2; perhaps TRBD1 as D (6 bases). CDR1 is MDHEN and CDR2 is SYDVKM in the germline V gene. The ends were cut back, 6 bases at V and 0 bases at J, with 14 bases in the middle. CDR3 length: 15 amino acids. CDR3 sequence: CASSRSRQANYGYTF. CDR3 DNA: TGTGCCAGCAGCCGGTCGCGACAGGCTAACTATGGCTACACCTTC.

The rearrangement links TRBV28 to TRBJ2-7; the match to TRBD1 covers 11 bases. V was pared by 4 bases and J by 3 bases, with 5 bases of the junction left unmatched. The CDR3 contains 15 residues. CDR1 is MDHEN and CDR2 is SYDVKM in the germline V gene. Here the CDR3 reads CASSSTGTGGYEQYF. CDR3 nucleotide sequence: TGTGCCAGCAGTTCCACCGGGACAGGGGGCTACGAGCAGTACTTC.

V usage is TRBV9 and J usage is TRBJ2-1; D may be TRBD2 (6 bases). V lost 2 bases and J lost 7, with 10 bases in between. The CDR3 consists of 13 residues. Germline loops: CDR1 SGDLS, CDR2 YYNGEE. Here the CDR3 DNA reads TGTGCCAGCAGCGTCGCCGGGACTAATGAGCAGTTCTTC. The encoded protein is CASSVAGTNEQFF.

V is TRBV7-2 and J is TRBJ2-5; 7 positions agree with TRBD2. Germline CDR1 SGHTA, CDR2 FQGNSA. CDR3 length equals 16 residues. V trimming: 3 bases; J trimming: 4 bases; junction bases outside the gene matches: 11. The CDR3 loop is CASSFSRAGVAETQYF. The CDR3 region has the DNA TGTGCCAGCAGCTTTTCAAGGGCGGGAGTCGCAGAGACCCAGTACTTC.

The V and J genes are TRBV6-5 and TRBJ1-2, with D unclear. V shed 2 bases and J shed 0 bases, with 10 bases lying between them. The CDR3 contains 15 residues. CDR1 MNHEY and CDR2 SVGAGI come from the germline V gene. CDR3 nucleotide sequence: TGTGCCAGCAGTTACCGGGAGCTCCCTAACTATGGCTACACCTTC. Its translation is CASSYRELPNYGYTF.

J is TRBJ1-4 and V is TRBV4-3; 9 bases agree with TRBD1. V lost 2 bases and J lost 7; bases outside the gene matches: 20. This CDR3 is built from 20 residues. Germline V gene data show CDR1 as LGHNA and CDR2 as YSLEER. The CDR3 region has the DNA TGCGCCAGCAGCCAAAAAATCCGAACAGCTAGCGGGACAGGGAGTGAAAAACTGTTTTTT. Translated: CASSQKIRTASGTGSEKLFF.

Worth noting for this clone: One junction end disagrees with the germline gene, perhaps due to a read error. This chain connects TRBV7-2 to TRBJ1-2; 7 nucleotides match TRBD1. Germline V lookup: CDR1 SGHTA, CDR2 FQGNSA. This CDR3 is built from 13 residues. Here the CDR3 reads CASSLDVLRDSQF. The CDR3 DNA sequence: TGTGCCAGCAGCTTAGACGTTTTAAGGGACAGCCAATTC.

The rearrangement uses TRBV2 and TRBJ2-1; tentatively, D is TRBD1 (7 bases). The CDR3 totals 14 residues. CDR1 and CDR2 (germline): SNHLY, FYNNEI. Deletions cut 9 bases from V and 4 bases from J, with 16 bases between. CDR3 sequence reads: CASARDSTYNEQFF. As DNA, the CDR3 is TGTGCCAGTGCGCGGGACAGCACATACAATGAGCAGTTCTTC.

This chain links TRBV15 with TRBJ2-1, with D hard to call. The CDR3 covers 15 residues. Trimming left V 0 bases short and J 6 bases short, with 12 bases between. Looked up from germline, CDR1 is LNHNV and CDR2 is YYDKDF (reference sequence). CDR3 region: CATSRDLGVVNEQFF. Here the CDR3 DNA reads TGTGCCACCAGCAGAGATCTTGGGGTCGTCAATGAGCAGTTCTTC.

V usage is TRBV19 and J usage is TRBJ2-3; 7 nucleotides match TRBD2. CDR3 length equals 17 residues. Germline V gives CDR1 LNHDA, CDR2 SQIVND (reference sequence). V lost 7 bases and J lost 2; bases outside the gene matches: 15. CDR3 region: CASTHVLGRGNTDTQYF. DNA of the CDR3: TGTGCCAGTACCCATGTTCTGGGGCGGGGGAACACAGATACGCAGTATTTT. The complete variable domain, with remaining parts taken from reference TRBV19 and TRBJ2-3, reads DGGITQSPKYLFRKEGQNVTLSCEQNLNHDAMYWYRQDPGQGLRLIYYSQIVNDFQKGDIAEGYSVSREKKESFPLTVTSAQKNPTAFYLCASTHVLGRGNTDTQYFGPGTRLTVL.

The chain combines TRBV6-5 with TRBJ2-2; 9 bases line up with TRBD2. The CDR3 totals 15 residues. The V gene end was trimmed by 7 bases and the J gene end by 1 base; junction bases not matched to a gene: 4. The germline V gene has CDR1 MNHEY and CDR2 SVGAGI. This CDR3 reads CASTTTSGNTGELFF. The CDR3 nucleotides are TGTGCCAGCACCACGACTAGCGGGAACACCGGGGAGCTGTTTTTT.